This TCR beta chain was captured by sequencing in a study of blood T cell repertoires in COVID-19. At the level of the study: Donors in the United States, Italy and Spain gave samples during acute or convalescent COVID-19.

This CDR3 contains 14 residues. V dropped 0 bases and J dropped 6; count of bases not matched to a gene: 3. Germline V gene data show CDR1 as MNHEY and CDR2 as SMNVEV (reference sequence). Under the authors' procedure: The assay estimated nucleated cells by amplifying reference gene primers. The repertoire was sequenced with immunoSEQ multiplex PCR; TCRdb's copy has only in-frame clones and lacks some. V, J and clone size are taken as reported in that table, and D and trimming were inferred from the DNA itself. The sample lists more than 15,000 clones, roughly 80% occurring once. The receptor was isolated from a man between 60 and 70 years old with active or convalescent COVID-19. The sequenced material came from peripheral blood. V gene TRBV27 combines with J gene TRBJ2-7, with TRBD1 matching 9 bases. The CDR3 region has the DNA TGTGCCAGCAGTTTATCGGACAGGGGTCGCGAGCAGTACTTC. Encoded protein: CASSLSDRGREQYF.